Shown below are 32 T cell receptor beta chains from a single sample sequenced in a study of identical twins. TCRdb re-derived calls from the 5' RACE reads in MiXCR, one entry per CDR3 protein. Of 350,000 to 500,000 distinct CDR3 sequences listed, approximately 17% were seen once; the top ten hold 9% to 15%. Sequenced: naive T cells sorted from blood. The source is a man aged 50 to 59 in good health.

At least ten counts were recorded for this clonotype. This chain uses TRBV20-1 with TRBJ2-1; TRBD2 matches 9 bases. The length of the CDR3 is 15 residues. With 3 bases clipped from V and 7 bases from J, the junction kept 10 bases outside the gene matches. Germline V gene data show CDR1 as DFQATT and CDR2 as SNEGSKA (reference sequence). The CDR3 bases are TGCAGTGCTAGTCTCGCGGGAGGGCAGGGAAATGAGCAGTTCTTC. Its protein product is CSASLAGGQGNEQFF.

J is TRBJ2-5 and V is TRBV15; D unresolved. Germline V CDR1 and CDR2: LNHNV, YYDKDF (reference sequence). The CDR3 extends over 13 amino acids. V lost 0 bases to trimming and J lost 4 bases, with 6 bases between them. CDR3 residues: CATSRDPRETQYF. Written as DNA, the CDR3 is TGTGCCACCAGCAGAGATCCCCGAGAGACCCAGTACTTC. Combining the CDR3 with reference TRBV15 and TRBJ2-5 gives the whole variable domain DAMVIQNPRYQVTQFGKPVTLSCSQTLNHNVMYWYQQKSSQAPKLLFHYYDKDFNNEADTPDNFQSRRPNTSFCFLDIRSPGLGDTAMYLCATSRDPRETQYFGPGTRLLVL.

This clonotype was observed many times. The V and J genes are TRBV9 and TRBJ1-6; D may be TRBD1 (6 bases). Trimming took 2 bases from V and 6 from J, leaving 15 bases between them. CDR1 is SGDLS and CDR2 is YYNGEE in the germline V gene. This CDR3 has 16 amino acids. The DNA of the CDR3 is TGTGCCAGCAGCGTTGGACAGCTATTTGCTAATTCACCCCTCCACTTT. Its protein product is CASSVGQLFANSPLHF.

This clonotype was picked up a small number of times. The V call is TRBV12-3 or TRBV12-4, the J call TRBJ2-7; D is perhaps TRBD1 or TRBD2 (6 bases each). The CDR3 loop spans 13 amino acids. V lost 8 bases and J 4 bases, leaving 15 bases between the germline ends. The CDR3 is CASGRGATYEQYF. The DNA of the CDR3 is TGTGCCAGCGGAAGGGGGGCGACTTACGAGCAGTACTTC.

The V gene is TRBV12-3 or TRBV12-4, the J gene TRBJ2-3, with a weak D call TRBD1 (6 bases). Trimming left V 6 bases short and J 1 base short, with 14 bases between. The CDR3 runs to 15 residues. This CDR3 is CASSLQGRGTDTQYF. As DNA, the CDR3 is TGTGCCAGCAGCTTACAGGGTCGGGGCACAGATACGCAGTATTTT.

The sample holds many counts of this clonotype. The chain carries TRBV10-3 and TRBJ2-1, with 7 bases matching TRBD2. The V segment lost 5 bases and the J segment 2 bases; nucleotides outside the gene matches: 9. This CDR3 contains 16 residues. Looked up from germline, CDR1 is ENHRY and CDR2 is SYGVKD. CDR3 sequence reads: CAISSSSGPAYNEQFF. CDR3 DNA sequence: TGTGCCATCAGTTCGAGTAGCGGGCCAGCCTACAATGAGCAGTTCTTC.

V is TRBV20-1 and J is TRBJ2-1; 16 bases fit TRBD2. Germline CDR1 DFQATT, CDR2 SNEGSKA (reference sequence). The CDR3 loop spans 19 amino acids. V lost 0 bases, J lost 2 bases, and 7 bases stayed unmatched. CDR3 sequence (DNA): TGCAGTGCTAGAGAGCCGGGACTAGCGGGAGGGCAAGCCTACAATGAGCAGTTCTTC. It translates to CSAREPGLAGGQAYNEQFF.

The CDR3 loop is CSARPLRTSGLSEQYF. Here the CDR3 DNA reads TGCAGTGCCCGACCCCTCCGGACTAGCGGTCTTTCCGAGCAGTACTTC. The gene calls are TRBV20-1 and TRBJ2-7; 10 bases match TRBD2. Germline loops: CDR1 DFQATT, CDR2 SNEGSKA (reference sequence). The CDR3 spans 16 residues. J gave up 6 bases and V 6 bases, and 17 bases lay outside the gene matches.

This clonotype was counted once. The chain is built from TRBV7-2 and TRBJ1-6; 7 bases align to TRBD1. Germline V gives CDR1 SGHTA, CDR2 FQGNSA. The CDR3 totals 16 residues. Trimming cost V 2 bases and J 7 bases; bases outside gene matches: 8. This CDR3 is CASSLSSTQGNSPLHF. In nucleotides, the CDR3 is TGTGCCAGCAGCTTATCGAGTACACAGGGGAATTCACCCCTCCACTTT.

This clonotype turned up a few times. CDR3 DNA sequence: TGTGCCAGCAGTCCTGACAGGCGCAATTCACCCCTCCACTTT. Translated, it gives CASSPDRRNSPLHF. This chain connects TRBV2 to TRBJ1-6; D is perhaps TRBD1 (6 bases). Germline V lookup: CDR1 SNHLY, CDR2 FYNNEI. The CDR3 consists of 14 residues. V lost 5 bases to trimming and J lost 7 bases, with 12 bases between them.

The chain combines TRBV12-3 or TRBV12-4 with TRBJ2-1; tentatively, D is TRBD1 (5 bases). Trimming shortened V by 5 bases and J by 8 bases, and 19 bases separated the two germline ends. The CDR3 runs to 15 residues. The CDR3 sequence: CASSTQGFRFDEQFF. As DNA, the CDR3 is TGTGCCAGCAGTACCCAGGGTTTTCGTTTTGATGAGCAGTTCTTC.

At least ten counts were recorded for this clonotype. J is TRBJ2-7 and V is TRBV7-8; no firm D call. V lost 5 bases and J 5 bases, leaving 16 bases between the germline ends. The CDR3 length is 14 residues. Germline values: CDR1 SGHVS, CDR2 FQNEAQ. The CDR3 coding sequence is TGTGCCAGCAGCACTCCTGAAGTTATCCACGAGCAGTACTTC. Amino acids: CASSTPEVIHEQYF.

The V gene is TRBV27, the J gene TRBJ2-2; the match to TRBD2 covers 11 bases. CDR1 is MNHEY and CDR2 is SMNVEV in the germline V gene (reference sequence). V shed 5 bases and J 4 bases; nucleotides not matched to a gene: 9. The CDR3 has 17 amino acids. The CDR3 sequence is CASSRLSSGGSTGELFF. Written as DNA, the CDR3 is TGTGCCAGCAGTAGACTTTCTAGCGGGGGGTCCACCGGGGAGCTGTTTTTT.

This clonotype has only a few counts. The rearrangement links TRBV6-2 or TRBV6-3 to TRBJ2-1; possibly TRBD2 for D (6 bases). The length of the CDR3 is 13 residues. The V and J ends lost 8 bases and 7 bases respectively, with 15 bases between them. Germline lookup yields CDR1 MNHEY and CDR2 SVGEGT. The CDR3 spells CASGGNGRNEQFF. CDR3 nucleotides: TGTGCCAGCGGCGGGAACGGTCGAAATGAGCAGTTCTTC.

This chain links TRBV6-2 or TRBV6-3 with TRBJ2-2; 11 bases fit TRBD2. This CDR3 spans 18 amino acids. V lost 2 bases to trimming and J lost 5 bases; unmatched junction nucleotides: 10. Germline V gene data show CDR1 as MNHEY and CDR2 as SVGEGT. CDR3 DNA sequence: TGTGCCAGCAGTTACGGTCTAGCGGGAGGTTTCTCGACCGGGGAGCTGTTTTTT. Its protein is CASSYGLAGGFSTGELFF.

This clonotype was detected a few times. The V gene is TRBV9, the J gene TRBJ2-1; 8 bases match TRBD2. The V and J ends lost 0 bases and 6 bases, in that order; junction bases with no gene match: 5. Per germline, CDR1 SGDLS and CDR2 YYNGEE. The CDR3 totals 15 residues. The CDR3 here is CASSVAGLALNEQFF. The CDR3 DNA follows: TGTGCCAGCAGCGTAGCCGGACTAGCACTCAATGAGCAGTTCTTC.

This clonotype was recorded a few times. The V and J genes are TRBV10-3 and TRBJ2-5, with D maybe TRBD1 (6 bases). The CDR3 runs to 13 residues. Germline V gene data show CDR1 as ENHRY and CDR2 as SYGVKD. V lost 10 bases and J 5 bases, leaving 17 bases between the germline ends. CDR3 DNA: TGTGCCACCGGAAACAGACAGGAGGAGACCCAGTACTTC. It specifies CATGNRQEETQYF.

This clonotype was counted many times. The chain is built from TRBV20-1 and TRBJ2-7, with a weak D call TRBD1 (6 bases). V was cut by 6 bases and J by 4 bases, with 25 bases left in between. This CDR3 is 16 amino acids long. Germline values: CDR1 DFQATT, CDR2 SNEGSKA (reference sequence). The CDR3 sequence is CSAKLPLQGWSYEQYF. For the CDR3, the DNA is TGCAGTGCCAAGCTCCCTCTACAGGGTTGGAGTTACGAGCAGTACTTC.

A few counts support this clonotype. The CDR3 is CASSLAGQRDEKLFF. The CDR3 DNA is TGCGCCAGCAGCTTAGCGGGACAACGAGATGAAAAACTGTTTTTT. V is TRBV5-1 and J is TRBJ1-4; D is perhaps TRBD1 (6 bases). This CDR3 has 15 residues. With 2 bases removed from V and 6 bases from J, the gap between germline ends came to 14 bases. The germline gives CDR1 SGHRS, CDR2 YFSETQ.

This clonotype was observed at least ten times. This chain links TRBV10-3 with TRBJ2-1; maybe TRBD1 (6 bases). The CDR3 is 15 residues long. The V end lost 11 bases, the J end lost 5 bases, and 22 bases lay between the germline ends. Germline V gives CDR1 ENHRY, CDR2 SYGVKD. Written as DNA, the CDR3 is TGTGCCGCTAACCAGGGGCCCGGTACCCACAATGAGCAGTTCTTC. Translation gives CAANQGPGTHNEQFF.

The V gene is TRBV2, the J gene TRBJ1-3, with unresolved D. The V gene lost 4 bases and the J gene lost 11 bases, with 18 bases spanning the gap. The CDR3 is 14 residues long. CDR1 and CDR2 (germline): SNHLY, FYNNEI. The DNA for the CDR3 is TGTGCCAGCAGTGTCCTCACTCCCTGGGCCGCCATATATTTT. Its protein is CASSVLTPWAAIYF.

This clonotype was detected only a few times. The chain recombines TRBV7-9 with TRBJ2-2; TRBD2 agrees at 11 bases. This CDR3 is 16 amino acids long. V lost 6 bases and J lost 7; bases outside the gene matches: 10. Germline V CDR1 and CDR2: SEHNR, FQNEAQ (reference sequence). The CDR3 nucleotides read TGTGCCAGCAGTCCTCCGGGACTAGCGGATAACGGGGAGCTGTTTTTT. This encodes CASSPPGLADNGELFF.

This clonotype was picked up a small number of times. This CDR3 reads CASSSPGGGDYGYTF. In DNA, the CDR3 is TGTGCCAGCAGTTCCCCCGGGGGAGGGGACTATGGCTACACCTTC. The chain links TRBV27 to TRBJ1-2; possibly TRBD1 for D (5 bases). The V end lost 4 bases, the J end lost 3 bases, and 15 bases lay between the germline ends. CDR1 and CDR2 (germline): MNHEY, SMNVEV (reference sequence). The CDR3 length is 15 residues.

This clonotype has only one observation. This chain uses TRBV2 with TRBJ1-1; a possible D gene is TRBD1 (6 bases). The germline V gene has CDR1 SNHLY and CDR2 FYNNEI. V shed 6 bases and J shed 7 bases, with 18 bases lying between them. The CDR3 runs to 14 residues. This CDR3 reads CASRGPTGTYEAFF. CDR3 sequence (DNA): TGTGCCAGCAGGGGTCCGACAGGAACCTATGAAGCTTTCTTT.

This clonotype occurred a few times. The genes are TRBV5-1 and TRBJ2-3; D possibly uses TRBD1 or TRBD2 (5 bases each). The CDR3 totals 17 residues. V was shortened by 1 base and J by 2 bases, with 17 bases between the two germline ends. The germline gives CDR1 SGHRS, CDR2 YFSETQ. CDR3 loop: CASSLLSGRRVTDTQYF. Written as DNA, the CDR3 is TGCGCCAGCAGCTTGCTATCGGGACGAAGAGTCACAGATACGCAGTATTTT.

The table lists this clonotype with a few counts. The CDR3 nucleotides are TGCAGCGTTGAAGATAGCGGGGTGGCAGATACGCAGTATTTT. Protein product: CSVEDSGVADTQYF. V gene TRBV29-1 combines with J gene TRBJ2-3, with 8 bases aligning to TRBD2. CDR1 is SQVTM, CDR2 ANQGSEA, per germline. CDR3 length: 14 amino acids. With 0 bases clipped from V and 4 bases from J, the junction kept 3 bases outside the gene matches.

The chain couples TRBV6-2 or TRBV6-3 to TRBJ2-1; the D call may be TRBD1 or TRBD2 (6 bases each). Trimming took 1 base from V and 9 from J, leaving 13 bases between them. The CDR3 is 14 amino acids. Germline V gives CDR1 MNHEY, CDR2 SVGEGT. CDR3 in DNA: TGTGCCAGCAGTTACTTCCGGGGGCACGCTGAGCAGTTCTTC. This translates into CASSYFRGHAEQFF.

The rearrangement joins TRBV15 to TRBJ1-5; D gene ambiguous. Trimming took off 3 bases at V and 4 bases at J, with 10 bases between the two ends. This CDR3 is built from 14 residues. CDR1 is LNHNV, CDR2 YYDKDF, per germline (reference sequence). CDR3 amino acids: CATSRALGNQPQHF. For the CDR3, the DNA is TGTGCCACCAGCAGGGCGTTGGGGAATCAGCCCCAGCATTTT.

The CDR3 is CSAETGVNFGYTF. The CDR3 bases are TGCAGCGCAGAGACAGGGGTGAATTTTGGCTACACCTTC. This chain connects TRBV29-1 to TRBJ1-2; 8 nucleotides match TRBD1. V lost 7 bases to trimming and J lost 7 bases; unmatched junction nucleotides: 11. The germline gives CDR1 SQVTM, CDR2 ANQGSEA. CDR3 length: 13 amino acids. The full variable domain, its missing parts supplied by reference TRBV29-1 and TRBJ1-2, is SAVISQKPSRDICQRGTSLTIQCQVDSQVTMMFWYRQQPGQSLTLIATANQGSEATYESGFVIDKFPISRPNLTFSTLTVSNMSPEDSSIYLCSAETGVNFGYTFGSGTRLTVV.

This chain connects TRBV7-2 to TRBJ1-1; 7 bases align to TRBD1. Trimming cost V 3 bases and J 6 bases; bases outside gene matches: 7. CDR1 is SGHTA and CDR2 is FQGNSA in the germline V gene. This CDR3 spans 14 amino acids. The CDR3 protein is CASSFTGALAEAFF. DNA of the CDR3: TGTGCCAGCAGCTTCACAGGGGCTTTAGCTGAAGCTTTCTTT.

This sequence joins TRBV6-1 and TRBJ2-7; 8 bases are a match to TRBD2. Per the germline V gene, CDR1 is MNHNS and CDR2 is SASEGT. The ends lost 7 bases at V and 4 bases at J; junction bases unmatched: 9. This CDR3 is built from 14 residues. Here the CDR3 reads CASNPSGSQYEQYF. The CDR3 DNA sequence: TGTGCCAGCAATCCCAGCGGGAGTCAATACGAGCAGTACTTC.

This clonotype has a handful of counts. The CDR3 DNA is TGCAGCGTTAGAGACCACTTGAACACTGAAGCTTTCTTT. This encodes CSVRDHLNTEAFF. The J gene is TRBJ1-1, the V gene TRBV29-1; D remains unclear. Germline V gene lookup returns CDR1 SQVTM and CDR2 ANQGSEA. Trimming pared 5 bases from V and 0 bases from J, leaving 10 bases between. The CDR3 has 13 residues.